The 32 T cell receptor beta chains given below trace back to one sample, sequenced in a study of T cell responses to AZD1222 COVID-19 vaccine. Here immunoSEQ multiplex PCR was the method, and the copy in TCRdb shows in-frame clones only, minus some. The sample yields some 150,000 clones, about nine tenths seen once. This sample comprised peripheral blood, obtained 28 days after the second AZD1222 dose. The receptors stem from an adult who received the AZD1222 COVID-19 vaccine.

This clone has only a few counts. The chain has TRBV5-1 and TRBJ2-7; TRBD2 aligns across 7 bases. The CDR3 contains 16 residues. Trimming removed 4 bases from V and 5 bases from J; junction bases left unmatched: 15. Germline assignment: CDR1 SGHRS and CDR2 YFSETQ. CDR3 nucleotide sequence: TGCGCCAGCAGCCCGACCCTTCCGGGAGGTATCGACGAGCAGTACTTC. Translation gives CASSPTLPGGIDEQYF.

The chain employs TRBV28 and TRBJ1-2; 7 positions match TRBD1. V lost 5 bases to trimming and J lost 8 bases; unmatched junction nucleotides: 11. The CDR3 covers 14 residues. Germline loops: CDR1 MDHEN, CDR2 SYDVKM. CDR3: CASSAAGGLDGYTF. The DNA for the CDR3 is TGTGCCAGCAGTGCCGCAGGGGGTCTGGACGGCTACACCTTC.

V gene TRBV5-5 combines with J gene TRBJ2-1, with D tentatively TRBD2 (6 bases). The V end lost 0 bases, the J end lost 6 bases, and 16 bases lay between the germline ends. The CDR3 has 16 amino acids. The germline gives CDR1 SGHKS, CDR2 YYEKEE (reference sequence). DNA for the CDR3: TGTGCCAGCAGCTTGGTGCGGGATATTCAAGTCAATGAGCAGTTCTTC. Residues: CASSLVRDIQVNEQFF.

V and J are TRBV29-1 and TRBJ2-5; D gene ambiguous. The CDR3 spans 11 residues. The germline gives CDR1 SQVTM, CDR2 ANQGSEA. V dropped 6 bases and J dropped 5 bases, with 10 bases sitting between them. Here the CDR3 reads CSVGGFETQYF. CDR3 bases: TGCAGCGTCGGTGGTTTTGAGACCCAGTACTTC.

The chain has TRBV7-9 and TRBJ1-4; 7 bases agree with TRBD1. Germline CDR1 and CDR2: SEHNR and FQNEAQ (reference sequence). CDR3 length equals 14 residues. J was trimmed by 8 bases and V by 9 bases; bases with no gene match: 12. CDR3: CASSETGFGEKLFF. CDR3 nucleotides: TGTGCCAGTTCGGAGACAGGGTTTGGCGAAAAACTGTTTTTT. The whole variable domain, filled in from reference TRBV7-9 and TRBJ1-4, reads DTGVSQNPRHKITKRGQNVTFRCDPISEHNRLYWYRQTLGQGPEFLTYFQNEAQLEKSRLLSDRFSAERPKGSFSTLEIQRTEQGDSAMYLCASSETGFGEKLFFGSGTQLSVL.

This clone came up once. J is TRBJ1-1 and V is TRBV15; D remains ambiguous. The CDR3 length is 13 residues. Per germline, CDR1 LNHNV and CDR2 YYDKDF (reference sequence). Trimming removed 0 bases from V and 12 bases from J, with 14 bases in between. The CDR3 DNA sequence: TGTGCCACCAGCAGAGATGCGGCGGGGTGGACTTTCTTT. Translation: CATSRDAAGWTFF.

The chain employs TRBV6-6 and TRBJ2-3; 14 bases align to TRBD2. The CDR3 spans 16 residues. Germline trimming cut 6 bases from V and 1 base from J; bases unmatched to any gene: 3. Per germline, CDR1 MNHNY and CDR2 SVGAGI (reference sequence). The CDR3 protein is CASRPTSGRGTDTQYF. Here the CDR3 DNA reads TGTGCCAGCAGGCCGACTAGCGGGAGGGGCACAGATACGCAGTATTTT.

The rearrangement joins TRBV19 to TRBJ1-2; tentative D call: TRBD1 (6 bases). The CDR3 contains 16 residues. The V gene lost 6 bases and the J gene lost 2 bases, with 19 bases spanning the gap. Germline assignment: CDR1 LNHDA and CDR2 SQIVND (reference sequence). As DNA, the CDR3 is TGTGCCAGTAGACTACTAGGAAGGGGGTCCAACTATGGCTACACCTTC. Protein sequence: CASRLLGRGSNYGYTF.

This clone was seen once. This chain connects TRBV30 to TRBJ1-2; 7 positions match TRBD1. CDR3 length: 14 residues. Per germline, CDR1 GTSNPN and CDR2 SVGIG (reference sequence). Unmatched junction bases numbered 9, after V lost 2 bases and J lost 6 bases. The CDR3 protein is CAWSTPDRPNGYTF. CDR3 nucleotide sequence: TGTGCCTGGAGTACACCGGACAGGCCCAATGGCTACACCTTC.

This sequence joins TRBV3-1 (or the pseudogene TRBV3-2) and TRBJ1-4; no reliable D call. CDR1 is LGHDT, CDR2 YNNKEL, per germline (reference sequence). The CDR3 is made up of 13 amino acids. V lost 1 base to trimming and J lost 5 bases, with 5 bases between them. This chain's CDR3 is CASSQVTNEKLFF. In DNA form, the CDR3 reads TGTGCCAGCAGCCAAGTAACCAATGAAAAACTGTTTTTT.

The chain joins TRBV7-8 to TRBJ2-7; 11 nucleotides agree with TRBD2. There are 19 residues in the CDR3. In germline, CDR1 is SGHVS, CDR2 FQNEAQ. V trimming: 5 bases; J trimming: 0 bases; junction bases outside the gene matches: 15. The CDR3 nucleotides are TGTGCCAGCAGCCCCTATATCACAACAACTAGCGGGAGCTCCTACGAGCAGTACTTC. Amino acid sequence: CASSPYITTTSGSSYEQYF.

CDR3 sequence reads: CASSIETGSPLHF. CDR3 DNA sequence: TGTGCCAGTAGTATTGAGACAGGTTCACCCCTCCACTTT. The chain couples TRBV19 to TRBJ1-6; weak D call: TRBD1 (6 bases). Germline V lookup: CDR1 LNHDA, CDR2 SQIVND (reference sequence). This CDR3 is built from 13 residues. V shed 3 bases and J shed 9 bases, with 9 bases lying between them.

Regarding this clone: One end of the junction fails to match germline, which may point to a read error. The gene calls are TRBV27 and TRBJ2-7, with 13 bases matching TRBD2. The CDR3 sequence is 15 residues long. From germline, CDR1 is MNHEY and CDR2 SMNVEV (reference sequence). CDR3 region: CASSFPGLAGYGQYF. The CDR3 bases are TGTGCCAGCAGTTTCCCGGGACTAGCGGGATACGGGCAGTACTTC.

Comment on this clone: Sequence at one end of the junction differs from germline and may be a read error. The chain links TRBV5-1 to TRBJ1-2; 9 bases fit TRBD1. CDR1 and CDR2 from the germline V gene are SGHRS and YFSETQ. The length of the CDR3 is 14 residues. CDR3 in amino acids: CASRLGDRDYGYTF. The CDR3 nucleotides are TGCGCCAGCAGATTGGGGGACAGGGACTATGGCTACACCTTC.

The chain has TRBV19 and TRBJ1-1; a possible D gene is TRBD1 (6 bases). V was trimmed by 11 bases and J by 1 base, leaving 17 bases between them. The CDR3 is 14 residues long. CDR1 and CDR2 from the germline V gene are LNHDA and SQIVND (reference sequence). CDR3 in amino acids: CASKGGLGNTEAFF. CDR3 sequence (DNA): TGTGCCTCAAAGGGGGGGTTGGGGAACACTGAAGCTTTCTTT.

The CDR3 here is CASSFQLLGEQFF. The CDR3 DNA follows: TGTGCCAGCAGCTTCCAACTGCTGGGCGAGCAGTTCTTC. The chain recombines TRBV14 with TRBJ2-1; D is unresolved. This CDR3 is built from 13 residues. CDR1 is SGHDN and CDR2 is FVKESK in the germline V gene. With 5 bases removed from V and 10 bases from J, the gap between germline ends came to 15 bases.

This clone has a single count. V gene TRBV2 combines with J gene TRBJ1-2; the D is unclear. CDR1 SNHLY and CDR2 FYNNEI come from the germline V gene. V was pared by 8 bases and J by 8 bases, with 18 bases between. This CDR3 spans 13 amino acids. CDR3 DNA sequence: TGTGCCAGCGCTGGACCCGACTCTTCCGGCTACACCTTC. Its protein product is CASAGPDSSGYTF.

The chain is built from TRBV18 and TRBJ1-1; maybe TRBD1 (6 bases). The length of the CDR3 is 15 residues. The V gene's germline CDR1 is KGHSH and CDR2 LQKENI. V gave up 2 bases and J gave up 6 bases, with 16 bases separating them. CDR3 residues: CASSPEWGGASEAFF. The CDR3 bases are TGTGCCAGCTCACCAGAGTGGGGGGGGGCGTCTGAAGCTTTCTTT.

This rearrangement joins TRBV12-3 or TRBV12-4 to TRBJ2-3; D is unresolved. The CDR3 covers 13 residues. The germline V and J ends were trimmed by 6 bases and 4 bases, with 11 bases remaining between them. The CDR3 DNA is TGTGCCAGCAGATCACCTGGGCCAGATACGCAGTATTTT. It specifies CASRSPGPDTQYF.

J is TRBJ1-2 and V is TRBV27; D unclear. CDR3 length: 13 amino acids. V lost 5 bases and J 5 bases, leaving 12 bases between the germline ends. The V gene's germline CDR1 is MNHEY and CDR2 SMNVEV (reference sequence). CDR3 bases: TGTGCCAGCAGTACGGGAGCCCCTTATGGCTACACCTTC. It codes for CASSTGAPYGYTF.

For the CDR3, the DNA is TGTGCCAGCAGCAAATTCCCCGAGTGGGGGAACACCGGGGAGCTGTTTTTT. Translating gives CASSKFPEWGNTGELFF. The genes are TRBV3-1 (or the pseudogene TRBV3-2) and TRBJ2-2, with unresolved D. The length of the CDR3 is 17 residues. Per germline, CDR1 LGHDT and CDR2 YNNKEL (reference sequence). V gave up 5 bases and J gave up 1 base, with 17 bases separating them.

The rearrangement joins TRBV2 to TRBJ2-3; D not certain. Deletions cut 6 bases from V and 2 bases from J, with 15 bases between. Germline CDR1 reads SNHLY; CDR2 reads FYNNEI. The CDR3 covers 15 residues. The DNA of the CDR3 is TGTGCCAGCAGGCCATGGGCCACGTTCACAGATACGCAGTATTTT. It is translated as CASRPWATFTDTQYF.

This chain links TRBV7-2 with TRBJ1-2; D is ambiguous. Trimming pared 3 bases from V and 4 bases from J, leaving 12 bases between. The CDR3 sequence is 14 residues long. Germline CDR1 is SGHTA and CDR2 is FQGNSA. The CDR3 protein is CASSLAGVIYGYTF. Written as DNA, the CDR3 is TGTGCCAGCAGCTTGGCAGGAGTGATCTATGGCTACACCTTC.

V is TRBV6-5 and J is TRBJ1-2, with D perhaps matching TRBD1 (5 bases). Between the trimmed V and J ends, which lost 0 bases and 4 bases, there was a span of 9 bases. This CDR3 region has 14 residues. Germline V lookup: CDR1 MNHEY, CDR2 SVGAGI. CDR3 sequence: CASSYSRGSYGYTF. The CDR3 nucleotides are TGTGCCAGCAGTTACTCAAGGGGTAGCTATGGCTACACCTTC.

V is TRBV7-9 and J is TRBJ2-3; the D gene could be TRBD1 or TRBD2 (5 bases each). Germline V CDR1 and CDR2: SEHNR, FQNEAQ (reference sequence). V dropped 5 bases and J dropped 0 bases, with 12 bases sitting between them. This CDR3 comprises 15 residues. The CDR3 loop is CASSGDGHSTDTQYF. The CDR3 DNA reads TGTGCCAGCAGCGGGGACGGCCATAGCACAGATACGCAGTATTTT.

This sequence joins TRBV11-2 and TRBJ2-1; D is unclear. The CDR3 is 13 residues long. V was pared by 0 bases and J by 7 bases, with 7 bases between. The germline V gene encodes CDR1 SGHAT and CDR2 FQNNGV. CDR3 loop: CASSLDFNNEQFF. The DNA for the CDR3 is TGTGCCAGCAGCTTAGATTTTAATAATGAGCAGTTCTTC.

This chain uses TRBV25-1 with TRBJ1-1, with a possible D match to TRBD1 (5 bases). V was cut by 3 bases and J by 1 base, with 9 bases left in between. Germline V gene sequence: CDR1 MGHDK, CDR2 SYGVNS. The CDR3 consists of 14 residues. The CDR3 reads CASSDSGPNTEAFF. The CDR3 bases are TGTGCCAGCAGTGATTCAGGGCCGAACACTGAAGCTTTCTTT.

Written as DNA, the CDR3 is TGTGCCAGCAGCGGGAAAGGACAGGGGGCTTCCTACGAGCAGTACTTC. It translates to CASSGKGQGASYEQYF. This sequence joins TRBV2 and TRBJ2-7; 11 bases fit TRBD1. This CDR3 is built from 16 residues. Germline V gene sequence: CDR1 SNHLY, CDR2 FYNNEI. The junction had 8 bases not matched to a gene; V was cut back by 6 bases and J by 1 base.

CDR3 sequence: CASSGQGAKGYTF. In nucleotides, the CDR3 is TGTGCCTCGTCGGGACAGGGGGCGAAAGGCTACACCTTC. The rearrangement links TRBV30 to TRBJ1-2; 12 positions match TRBD1. J was trimmed by 8 bases and V by 7 bases; bases with no gene match: 8. Germline V gene sequence: CDR1 GTSNPN, CDR2 SVGIG (reference sequence). The CDR3 extends over 13 amino acids.

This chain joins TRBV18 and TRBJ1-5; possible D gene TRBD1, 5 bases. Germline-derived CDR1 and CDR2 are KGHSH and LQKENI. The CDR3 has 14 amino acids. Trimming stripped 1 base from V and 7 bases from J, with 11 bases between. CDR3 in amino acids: CASSPRGSWQPQHF. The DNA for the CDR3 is TGTGCCAGCTCACCACGGGGGTCGTGGCAGCCCCAGCATTTT. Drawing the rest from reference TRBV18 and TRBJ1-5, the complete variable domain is NAGVMQNPRHLVRRRGQEARLRCSPMKGHSHVYWYRQLPEEGLKFMVYLQKENIIDESGMPKERFSAEFPKEGPSILRIQQVVRGDSAAYFCASSPRGSWQPQHFGDGTRLSIL.

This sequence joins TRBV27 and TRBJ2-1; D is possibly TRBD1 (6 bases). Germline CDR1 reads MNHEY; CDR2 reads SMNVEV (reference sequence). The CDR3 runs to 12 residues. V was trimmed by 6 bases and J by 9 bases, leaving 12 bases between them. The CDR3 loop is CASRKDRLEQFF. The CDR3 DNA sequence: TGTGCCAGCAGAAAAGACAGGCTTGAGCAGTTCTTC.

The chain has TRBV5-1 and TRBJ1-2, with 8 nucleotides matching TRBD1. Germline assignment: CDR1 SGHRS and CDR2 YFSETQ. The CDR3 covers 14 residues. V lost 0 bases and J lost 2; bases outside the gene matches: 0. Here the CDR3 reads CASSLGQGNYGYTF. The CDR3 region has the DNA TGCGCCAGCAGCTTGGGACAGGGGAACTATGGCTACACCTTC.